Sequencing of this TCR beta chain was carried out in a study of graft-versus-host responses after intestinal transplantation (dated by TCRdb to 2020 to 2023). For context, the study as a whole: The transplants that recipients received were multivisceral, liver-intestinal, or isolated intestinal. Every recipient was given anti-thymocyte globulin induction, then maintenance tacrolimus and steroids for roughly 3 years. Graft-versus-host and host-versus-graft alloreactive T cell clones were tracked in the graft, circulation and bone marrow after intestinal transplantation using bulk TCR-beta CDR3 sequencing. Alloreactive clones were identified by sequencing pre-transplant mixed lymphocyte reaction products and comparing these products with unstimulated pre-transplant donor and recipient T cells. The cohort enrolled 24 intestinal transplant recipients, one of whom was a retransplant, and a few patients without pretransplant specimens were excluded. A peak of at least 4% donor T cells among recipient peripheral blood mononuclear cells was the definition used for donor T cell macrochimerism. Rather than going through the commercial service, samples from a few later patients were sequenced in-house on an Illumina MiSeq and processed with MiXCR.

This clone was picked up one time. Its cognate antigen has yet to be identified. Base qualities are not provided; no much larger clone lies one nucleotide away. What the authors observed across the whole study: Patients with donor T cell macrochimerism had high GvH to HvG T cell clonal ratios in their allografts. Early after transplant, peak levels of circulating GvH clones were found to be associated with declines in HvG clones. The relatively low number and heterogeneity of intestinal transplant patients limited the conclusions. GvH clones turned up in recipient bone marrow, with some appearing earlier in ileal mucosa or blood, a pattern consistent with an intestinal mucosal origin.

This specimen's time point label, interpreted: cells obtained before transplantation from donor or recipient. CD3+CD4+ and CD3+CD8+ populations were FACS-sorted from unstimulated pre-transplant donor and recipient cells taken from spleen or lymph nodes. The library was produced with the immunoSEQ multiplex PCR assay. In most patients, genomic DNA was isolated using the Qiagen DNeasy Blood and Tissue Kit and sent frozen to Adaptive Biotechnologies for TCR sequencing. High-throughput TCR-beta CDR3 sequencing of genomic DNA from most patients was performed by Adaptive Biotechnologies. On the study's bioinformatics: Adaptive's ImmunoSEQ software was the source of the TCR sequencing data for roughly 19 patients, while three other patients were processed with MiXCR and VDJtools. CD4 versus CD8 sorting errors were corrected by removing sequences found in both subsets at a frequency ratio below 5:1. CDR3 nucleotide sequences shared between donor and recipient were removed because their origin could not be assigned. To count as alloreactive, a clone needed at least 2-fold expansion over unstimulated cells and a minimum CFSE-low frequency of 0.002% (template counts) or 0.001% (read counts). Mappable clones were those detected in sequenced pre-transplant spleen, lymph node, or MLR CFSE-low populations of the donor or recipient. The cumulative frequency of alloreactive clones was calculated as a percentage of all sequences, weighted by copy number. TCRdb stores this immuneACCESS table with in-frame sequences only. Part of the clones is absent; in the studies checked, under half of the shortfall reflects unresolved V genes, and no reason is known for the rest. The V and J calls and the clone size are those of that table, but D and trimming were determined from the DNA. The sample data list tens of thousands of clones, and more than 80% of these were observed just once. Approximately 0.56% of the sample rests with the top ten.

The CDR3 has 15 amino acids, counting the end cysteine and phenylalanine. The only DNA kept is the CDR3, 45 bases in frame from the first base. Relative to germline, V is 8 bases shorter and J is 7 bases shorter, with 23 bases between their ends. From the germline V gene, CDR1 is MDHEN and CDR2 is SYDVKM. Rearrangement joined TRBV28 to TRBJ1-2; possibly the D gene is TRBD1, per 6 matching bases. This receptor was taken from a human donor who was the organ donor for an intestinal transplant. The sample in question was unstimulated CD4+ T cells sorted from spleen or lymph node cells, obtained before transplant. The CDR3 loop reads CASFFSGAGGSGYTF. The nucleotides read TGTGCCAGCTTCTTCTCAGGGGCGGGCGGGAGTGGCTACACCTTC.